The T cell receptor (beta chain) described here comes from a study of vaccination and CD4 T cells after COVID-19 (dated by TCRdb to between 2022 and 2023). In the study overall: Every convalescent patient had a positive nasal swab PCR test for SARS-CoV-2, with mild disease in 8 to 10 patients and severe disease in one. In the convalescent cohort there were six males and four females, among whom were two Hispanic individuals, seven Caucasians, two Asians and one multiracial person. Two doses of either the Pfizer-BioNTech BNT162b2 vaccine (n=8) or the Moderna mRNA-1273 vaccine (n=2) were administered to participants. Post-COVID blood samples from convalescent patients were collected a median of approximately 100 days after diagnosis, with a range of roughly 30 to 170 days. Post-vaccine blood samples were obtained a median of roughly 75 days after the second vaccine dose, with a range of about 12 to 241 days. Culture stimuli were overlapping spike peptide pools from SARS-CoV-2 and from the common cold coronaviruses HCoV-NL63, HCoV-OC43 and HCoV-229E. Control cultures received a CEFX viral epitope pool as the positive control, an HIV-1 Nef peptide pool as the negative control, or no peptide. The spike-specific CD4+ TCR repertoire was compared before and after mRNA vaccination in around ten COVID-19 convalescent patients and several infection-naive healthy vaccine recipients. General study outcomes and caveats: The median count of SARS-CoV-2-reactive clonotypes went up from about 23 after infection to about 40 after vaccination, although the change was not significant. Nearly all vaccine-specific clones in convalescent patients (304 of 307) were mono-reactive for SARS-CoV-2 spike rather than cross-reactive with common cold coronaviruses. In convalescent patients, a median 86.3% of post-vaccine SARS-CoV-2-reactive clones were detected only after vaccination, and vaccine-specific priming was suggested by this finding. The study included relatively few convalescent patients and did not analyze early timepoints after natural infection.

Explained via the paper, the treatment or condition label denotes: roughly 10-day PBMC culture with coronavirus spike peptide pools or control peptides (ViraFEST assay). The study used the ViraFEST assay, which expanded antigen-specific T cells with peptide pools and then identified expanded clonotypes by TCR sequencing. The convalescent patients' positive SARS-CoV-2 PCR tests were from March to December 2020, which was before the Alpha, Beta and Delta variants emerged in the United States. Each well held 2.1 million or so PBMCs cultured in IMDM containing roughly 5% human AB serum and approximately 9.4 IU/ml IL-2, with 10 ug/ml peptide pools added. On days 3 and 7, half of the culture medium was replaced with fresh IL-2-containing medium. After roughly 11 days of culture, CD4+ T cells were isolated by negative selection with the EasySep CD4+ T cell isolation kit. Ficoll-Paque Plus gradient centrifugation was used to isolate PBMCs from whole blood, and the isolated PBMCs were then either used fresh or cryopreserved at -140C. Culture conditions were generally each tested in triplicate wells.

The germline V gene sets CDR1 to SGHTA and CDR2 to FQGNSA. The CDR3 has 14 amino acids, counting the end cysteine and phenylalanine. CDR3 DNA is the only sequence kept; it has 42 bases, read in frame from the first base. On this clonotype: Its specific antigen is unknown. The junction departs from germline at one end; a sequencing error may be responsible.

To prepare the library, PCR was applied. At the Johns Hopkins FTIC core, DNA from the cultured CD4+ T cells underwent TCR sequencing with the Oncomine TCR Beta short-read assay. The QIAamp micro DNA kit was used to extract genomic DNA from the cultured CD4+ T cells. The Oncomine TCR Beta libraries from cultured CD4+ T cells were pooled using unique dual indexes and then sequenced on an Illumina iSeq 100. Concerning the study's data processing: Non-productive sequences were removed, and CDR3s that did not start with C, did not end with F or W, or were shorter than 7 amino acids were discarded. The MANAFEST web application was used to identify antigen-specific clonotypes by comparing peptide-stimulated wells against reference wells and other culture wells. Positive clones required FDR below 0.05, an odds ratio above 5, and productive frequency above 0.1% in at least two of three replicate wells. Clonotypes that were significantly expanded in both SARS-CoV-2 spike wells and at least one common cold coronavirus spike condition were defined as cross-reactive. Using R version 3.6.1, CDR3 homology was evaluated through Levenshtein distances (stringdist) along with unrooted phylogenetic trees (ape). TCRdb passed the public sequencing reads through fastp at Q25 and MiXCR, retaining productive beta sequences. For every CDR3 protein sequence, its rows merge into one entry that carries the most common genes and DNA. For this entry, the V and J calls and clone size follow TCRdb and not the study's own pipeline. Within this sample are some 10,000 distinct CDR3 sequences, with roughly 64% of them counted one time only. In total, the top ten clones hold 17% of the sample.

The rearranged segments are TRBV7-2 and TRBJ2-3; no D gene call is confident. This sequence originates from a human donor who had recovered from COVID-19. Sequencing used CD4+ T cells from blood, cultured in vitro. The CDR3 here reads CASSQDLGTDTQYF. The nucleotide sequence is given as TGCGCCAGCAGCCAAGATCTGGGCACAGATACGCAGTATTTT.